The T cell receptor beta chain under discussion was sequenced for a study of vaccination effects on CD4 cells after COVID-19. About the study: Antigen-specific CD4+ T cell clonotypes were called by their expansion after viral peptide-pool culture in ViraFEST.

In its sample, this clone was seen a few times. The antigen is not known. The repertoire was sequenced with immunoSEQ multiplex PCR; TCRdb's copy has only in-frame clones and lacks some. Of around 66,000 clones listed, 70% to 75% are singletons. Investigators separated out CD4+ T cells once around 11 days of culture had passed. As their vaccination, participants received two doses of either BNT162b2 or mRNA-1273. IL-2 medium supplanted half the medium on days 3 and 7. Germline values: CDR1 MNHEY, CDR2 SVGAGI. V shed 6 bases and J 5 bases; nucleotides not matched to a gene: 10. There are 15 residues in the CDR3.

Specimen: CD4+ T cells from PBMCs cultured without peptide, collected after COVID-19 vaccination. This chain connects TRBV6-5 to TRBJ2-7, with 10 bases identical to TRBD2. The receptor was derived from a human donor who received a COVID-19 vaccine. Here the CDR3 reads CASRSSGGAGNEQYV. The CDR3, as DNA: TGTGCCAGCAGATCTAGCGGGGGAGCGGGGAACGAGCAGTACGTC.